The 32 T cell receptor beta chains below were found in one sample sequenced in a study of T cell responses to AZD1222 COVID-19 vaccine. The data were produced by immunoSEQ multiplex PCR, yet TCRdb's version contains in-frame clones alone and is incomplete. The repertoire includes 50,000 to 75,000 clones, 89% of them detected once, and under 6.5% sits in the top ten. The source material was peripheral blood, sampled 28 days after the second AZD1222 dose. All receptors come from an adult who received the AZD1222 COVID-19 vaccine.

The chain couples TRBV5-1 to TRBJ1-5; 9 bases match TRBD1. Germline CDR1 is SGHRS and CDR2 is YFSETQ. Trimming took 4 bases from V and 0 from J; bases not matched to a gene: 11. The CDR3 has 18 amino acids. The chain's CDR3 is CASSRTGAKAYSNQPQHF. The CDR3 DNA reads TGCGCCAGCAGCCGGACAGGGGCGAAGGCTTATAGCAATCAGCCCCAGCATTTT.

This clone appeared a single time. The chain has TRBV10-1 and TRBJ2-4, with no clear D. This CDR3 is built from 13 residues. V lost 0 bases, J lost 7 bases, and 7 bases lay in between. Germline CDR1 is WNHNN and CDR2 is SYGVQD (reference sequence). This chain's CDR3 is CASSESLGNIQYF. The CDR3 bases are TGCGCCAGCAGTGAGTCGCTAGGGAACATTCAGTACTTC.

A single count supports this clone. The V gene is TRBV28, the J gene TRBJ1-2, with TRBD1 as a possible D gene (5 bases). The CDR3 has 11 amino acids. V dropped 4 bases and J dropped 8 bases, with 8 bases sitting between them. CDR1 is MDHEN, CDR2 SYDVKM, per germline. CDR3 sequence (DNA): TGTGCCAGCAGTTCCAGGGCCGGCTACACCTTC. Its protein product is CASSSRAGYTF.

The V and J genes are TRBV7-3 and TRBJ2-2; 13 bases fit TRBD2. The CDR3 has 16 residues. V shed 6 bases and J 7 bases; nucleotides not matched to a gene: 8. Germline V gene lookup returns CDR1 SGHTA and CDR2 FQGTGA. CDR3 in DNA: TGTGCCAGCAGTTCCGGACTAGCGGGGGCCCTCGGGGAGCTGTTTTTT. Translation: CASSSGLAGALGELFF.

The chain recombines TRBV19 with TRBJ2-2, with D perhaps matching TRBD1 (7 bases). Germline lookup yields CDR1 LNHDA and CDR2 SQIVND (reference sequence). V gave up 7 bases and J gave up 1 base, with 19 bases separating them. CDR3 length: 17 residues. In nucleotides, the CDR3 is TGTGCCAGTACCAAGACAGGGCCGGGGGTGAACACCGGGGAGCTGTTTTTT. It translates to CASTKTGPGVNTGELFF.

This CDR3 is CASSLTGTDYEQYF. Written as DNA, the CDR3 is TGTGCCAGCAGTCTTACCGGGACAGACTACGAGCAGTACTTC. This chain uses TRBV11-2 with TRBJ2-7; TRBD1 matches at 7 bases. The germline V gene has CDR1 SGHAT and CDR2 FQNNGV. The CDR3 is 14 amino acids. J lost 3 bases, V lost 6 bases, and 8 bases had no gene match.

This clone was seen just once. This chain joins TRBV18 and TRBJ2-2, with unresolved D. V lost 4 bases and J 1 base, leaving 13 bases between the germline ends. CDR1 and CDR2 (germline): KGHSH, LQKENI. This CDR3 is 16 amino acids long. The CDR3 region is CASSRRVQVNTGELFF. CDR3 DNA sequence: TGTGCCAGCTCACGACGGGTCCAGGTGAACACCGGGGAGCTGTTTTTT.

This clone was counted between two and nine times. The chain has TRBV27 and TRBJ1-4; tentatively, D is TRBD1 (5 bases). Germline values: CDR1 MNHEY, CDR2 SMNVEV (reference sequence). The CDR3 runs to 15 residues. Between the trimmed V and J ends, which lost 3 bases and 7 bases, there was a span of 15 bases. The CDR3 sequence is CASSFKWGLVEKLFF. The DNA for the CDR3 is TGTGCCAGCAGTTTTAAGTGGGGGTTAGTTGAAAAACTGTTTTTT.

This chain joins TRBV5-4 and TRBJ2-3; 8 positions agree with TRBD2. The CDR3 sequence is 17 residues long. Germline V gene sequence: CDR1 SGHNT, CDR2 YYREEE (reference sequence). J lost 3 bases, V lost 4 bases, and 13 bases had no gene match. The CDR3 region is CASSGRWRGAPTDTQYF. CDR3 DNA sequence: TGTGCCAGCAGCGGTCGGTGGCGGGGGGCGCCGACAGATACGCAGTATTTT.

The chain uses TRBV7-9 and TRBJ2-3; 7 bases line up with TRBD2. From germline, CDR1 is SEHNR and CDR2 FQNEAQ (reference sequence). The CDR3 is 15 amino acids. The ends lost 5 bases at V and 5 bases at J; junction bases unmatched: 10. The CDR3 loop is CASSRERGSQDTQYF. In DNA form, the CDR3 reads TGTGCCAGCAGCCGGGAGCGGGGATCCCAAGATACGCAGTATTTT.

The J gene is TRBJ2-3, the V gene TRBV10-1; D is perhaps TRBD2 (6 bases). This CDR3 is 14 amino acids long. Between the trimmed V and J ends, which lost 10 bases and 6 bases, there was a span of 20 bases. CDR1 and CDR2 from the germline V gene are WNHNN and SYGVQD (reference sequence). This CDR3 is CATTEGGSSDTQYF. Written as DNA, the CDR3 is TGCGCCACTACGGAGGGTGGATCAAGCGATACGCAGTATTTT.

This clone was recorded once. V usage is TRBV10-2 and J usage is TRBJ1-2; 7 nucleotides agree with TRBD1. The CDR3 sequence is 17 residues long. V lost 0 bases and J lost 0; bases outside the gene matches: 7. CDR1 is WSHSY, CDR2 SAAADI, per germline. This CDR3 reads CASSESGRGYANYGYTF. The CDR3 nucleotides are TGCGCCAGCAGTGAGTCAGGCAGGGGGTACGCTAACTATGGCTACACCTTC.

This clone was seen once. V is TRBV6-6 and J is TRBJ2-7; D might be TRBD2 (6 bases). The CDR3 consists of 16 residues. Trimming removed 0 bases from V and 0 bases from J, with 12 bases in between. In germline, CDR1 is MNHNY, CDR2 SVGAGI (reference sequence). CDR3 sequence reads: CASSYSGGVSSYEQYF. CDR3 nucleotides: TGTGCCAGCAGTTACTCGGGGGGAGTGAGCTCCTACGAGCAGTACTTC.

V usage is TRBV7-8 and J usage is TRBJ1-2; D is undetermined. From germline, CDR1 is SGHVS and CDR2 FQNEAQ. The CDR3 is 12 residues long. V was shortened by 4 bases and J by 6 bases, with 9 bases between the two germline ends. The CDR3 region is CASSSSSNGYTF. Written as DNA, the CDR3 is TGTGCCAGCAGCTCGAGTAGTAATGGCTACACCTTC.

The rearrangement links TRBV7-2 to TRBJ1-6; D not certain. Between the trimmed V and J ends, which lost 0 bases and 6 bases, there was a span of 15 bases. The CDR3 loop spans 17 amino acids. The germline CDR1 and CDR2 sequences are SGHTA and FQGNSA. CDR3 protein: CASSLALSPASNSPLHF. CDR3 DNA: TGTGCCAGCAGCTTAGCGCTCTCGCCGGCCAGTAATTCACCCCTCCACTTT.

This sequence joins TRBV9 and TRBJ1-3; D is uncertain. Trimming stripped 4 bases from V and 2 bases from J, with 7 bases between. CDR3 length equals 13 residues. Germline CDR1 reads SGDLS; CDR2 reads YYNGEE. CDR3 sequence (DNA): TGTGCCAGCAGCCCCATACCTGGAAACACCATATATTTT. Translating gives CASSPIPGNTIYF.

J is TRBJ2-1 and V is TRBV6-6; 14 bases are a match to TRBD2. CDR3 length: 19 amino acids. Trimming cost V 6 bases and J 5 bases; bases outside gene matches: 15. Per the germline V gene, CDR1 is MNHNY and CDR2 is SVGAGI (reference sequence). The CDR3 region has the DNA TGTGCCAGCAGCCGACTAGCGGGAGGGCCTTACGAGATCCACAATGAGCAGTTCTTC. Translated, it gives CASSRLAGGPYEIHNEQFF.

The chain couples TRBV19 to TRBJ1-2; no clear D. The CDR3 sequence is 14 residues long. V was pared by 5 bases and J by 0 bases, with 10 bases between. Germline V gives CDR1 LNHDA, CDR2 SQIVND (reference sequence). CDR3 protein: CASSASEANYGYTF. CDR3 DNA: TGTGCCAGTAGTGCCTCTGAGGCTAACTATGGCTACACCTTC.

This clone was observed once. The chain links TRBV30 to TRBJ1-4; possible D gene TRBD1, 6 bases. Germline CDR1 GTSNPN, CDR2 SVGIG (reference sequence). Trimming removed 0 bases at V and 7 bases at J, with 12 bases between. The CDR3 has 14 amino acids. DNA for the CDR3: TGTGCCTGGAGTGTCACAGGGCGCCCTGAAAAACTGTTTTTT. This sequence encodes CAWSVTGRPEKLFF.

The chain couples TRBV11-2 to TRBJ2-3, with unresolved D. Trimming removed 5 bases from V and 5 bases from J, with 14 bases in between. Germline CDR1 reads SGHAT; CDR2 reads FQNNGV. CDR3 size: 14 residues. CDR3 region: CASSPGVRLDTQYF. DNA for the CDR3: TGTGCCAGCAGCCCGGGTGTACGGCTAGATACGCAGTATTTT.

This chain connects TRBV3-1 (or the pseudogene TRBV3-2) to TRBJ1-5; D possibly corresponds to TRBD1 (5 bases). With 1 base removed from V and 6 bases from J, the gap between germline ends came to 7 bases. The CDR3 is made up of 13 amino acids. The V gene's germline CDR1 is LGHDT and CDR2 YNNKEL (reference sequence). CDR3: CASSQGGGQPQHF. The DNA of the CDR3 is TGTGCCAGCAGCCAAGGGGGGGGTCAGCCCCAGCATTTT.

The chain uses TRBV29-1 and TRBJ2-2; 7 nucleotides match TRBD1. With V trimmed by 4 bases and J by 2 bases, 13 bases remained unmatched. There are 17 residues in the CDR3. Germline assignment: CDR1 SQVTM and CDR2 ANQGSEA. DNA of the CDR3: TGCAGCGTTGCAATGTTGGCCGGGACAGCAAACACCGGGGAGCTGTTTTTT. Translated, it gives CSVAMLAGTANTGELFF.

The chain employs TRBV27 and TRBJ1-2, with D perhaps TRBD1 (5 bases). CDR3 size: 13 residues. V was shortened by 3 bases and J by 3 bases, with 8 bases between the two germline ends. Germline V gene sequence: CDR1 MNHEY, CDR2 SMNVEV (reference sequence). The CDR3 sequence is CASSFGRDYGYTF. The CDR3 bases are TGTGCCAGCAGTTTCGGCAGGGACTATGGCTACACCTTC.

The rearrangement joins TRBV29-1 to TRBJ2-3; no definite D call. Between the trimmed V and J ends, which lost 3 bases and 1 base, there was a span of 8 bases. The CDR3 sequence is 13 residues long. The germline V gene has CDR1 SQVTM and CDR2 ANQGSEA. The chain's CDR3 is CSVDGLRTDTQYF. In nucleotides, the CDR3 is TGCAGCGTTGATGGCTTACGCACAGATACGCAGTATTTT.

The chain combines TRBV9 with TRBJ2-7, with 8 bases aligning to TRBD1. CDR1 and CDR2 from the germline V gene are SGDLS and YYNGEE. CDR3 length: 14 residues. V trimming: 4 bases; J trimming: 1 base; junction bases outside the gene matches: 4. The CDR3 sequence is CASSPRDRSYEQYF. The CDR3 bases are TGTGCCAGCAGCCCCCGGGACAGGTCCTACGAGCAGTACTTC.

The V and J genes are TRBV5-1 and TRBJ2-7, with D maybe TRBD1 (6 bases). V shed 3 bases and J shed 1 base, with 14 bases lying between them. Germline assignment: CDR1 SGHRS and CDR2 YFSETQ. The CDR3 consists of 15 residues. CDR3 protein: CASSYSRDTSYEQYF. The CDR3 DNA sequence: TGCGCCAGCAGCTACTCCCGGGACACTTCCTACGAGCAGTACTTC. The complete variable domain, with remaining parts taken from reference TRBV5-1 and TRBJ2-7, reads KAGVTQTPRYLIKTRGQQVTLSCSPISGHRSVSWYQQTPGQGLQFLFEYFSETQRNKGNFPGRFSGRQFSNSRSEMNVSTLELGDSALYLCASSYSRDTSYEQYFGPGTRLTVT.

The gene calls are TRBV18 and TRBJ2-7, with 8 bases lining up with TRBD1. This CDR3 is 13 amino acids long. The V gene's germline CDR1 is KGHSH and CDR2 LQKENI. The J segment lost 3 bases and the V segment lost 6 bases, leaving 4 bases of the junction unmatched. As DNA, the CDR3 is TGTGCCAGCTCCCGCGGACAGGGCTACGAGCAGTACTTC. Its protein is CASSRGQGYEQYF.

The chain is built from TRBV7-9 and TRBJ2-7; tentatively, D is TRBD1 or TRBD2 (6 bases each). Germline V lookup: CDR1 SEHNR, CDR2 FQNEAQ (reference sequence). V lost 2 bases and J 7 bases, leaving 21 bases between the germline ends. CDR3 size: 16 residues. CDR3: CASSLRGTRASGEQYF. The DNA of the CDR3 is TGTGCCAGCAGCTTACGGGGGACACGTGCTTCGGGGGAGCAGTACTTC.

The chain couples TRBV2 to TRBJ2-2; 8 nucleotides line up with TRBD2. CDR1 and CDR2 from the germline V gene are SNHLY and FYNNEI. The J segment lost 4 bases and the V segment lost 6 bases, leaving 7 bases of the junction unmatched. The CDR3 extends over 15 amino acids. The CDR3 loop is CASSWRGVLTGELFF. Written as DNA, the CDR3 is TGTGCCAGCAGCTGGCGGGGGGTGCTCACCGGGGAGCTGTTTTTT.

This chain joins TRBV13 and TRBJ1-1; D unresolved. The V and J ends lost 2 bases and 5 bases respectively, with 12 bases between them. The CDR3 covers 14 residues. CDR1 is PRHDT, CDR2 FYEKMQ, per germline (reference sequence). The CDR3 coding sequence is TGTGCCAGCAGCTTATTCGGTCGTGGTACTGAAGCTTTCTTT. It yields the protein CASSLFGRGTEAFF.

This clone was observed once. This rearrangement joins TRBV6-2 or TRBV6-3 to TRBJ2-2; no definite D call. The germline V gene encodes CDR1 MNHEY and CDR2 SVGEGT. V gave up 2 bases and J gave up 7 bases, with 2 bases separating them. The CDR3 covers 11 residues. The CDR3 coding sequence is TGTGCCAGCAGTTACGTCGGGGAGCTGTTTTTT. This codes for CASSYVGELFF.

The rearrangement links TRBV28 to TRBJ1-4; D is ambiguous. Germline V gene sequence: CDR1 MDHEN, CDR2 SYDVKM. V shed 5 bases and J shed 4 bases, with 11 bases lying between them. CDR3 length: 14 residues. CDR3 sequence: CASSVGPVNEKLFF. The CDR3, as DNA: TGTGCCAGCAGTGTCGGGCCCGTTAATGAAAAACTGTTTTTT.